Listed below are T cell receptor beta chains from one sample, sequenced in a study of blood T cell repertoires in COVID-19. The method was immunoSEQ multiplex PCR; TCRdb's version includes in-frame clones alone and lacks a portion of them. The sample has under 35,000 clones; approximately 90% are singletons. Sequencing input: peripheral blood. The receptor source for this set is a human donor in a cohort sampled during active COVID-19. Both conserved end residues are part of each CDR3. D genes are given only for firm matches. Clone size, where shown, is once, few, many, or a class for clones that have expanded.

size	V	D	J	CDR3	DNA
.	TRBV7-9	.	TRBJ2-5	CASSLATLTRETQYF	TGTGCCAGCAGCTTAGCGACCCTAACGAGGGAGACCCAGTACTTC
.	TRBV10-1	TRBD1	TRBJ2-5	CASSERDRGRETQYF	TGCGCCAGCAGTGAGCGGGACAGGGGGCGAGAGACCCAGTACTTC
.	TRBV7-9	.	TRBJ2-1	CASSLGGAGNEQFF	TGTGCCAGCAGCCTAGGTGGGGCTGGCAATGAGCAGTTCTTC
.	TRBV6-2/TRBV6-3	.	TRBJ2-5	CASSISSDGTQYF	TGTGCCAGCAGTATCTCTAGTGACGGGACCCAGTACTTC
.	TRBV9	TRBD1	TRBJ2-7	CASSVVGQGRDEQYF	TGTGCCAGCAGCGTAGTAGGACAGGGGCGTGACGAGCAGTACTTC
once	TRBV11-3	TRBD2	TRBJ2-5	CASSLGGLAEETQYF	TGTGCCAGCAGCCTGGGGGGACTAGCGGAAGAGACCCAGTACTTC
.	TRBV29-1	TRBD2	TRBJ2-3	CSVIAGNSDTQYF	TGCAGCGTTATAGCGGGGAACTCAGATACGCAGTATTTT
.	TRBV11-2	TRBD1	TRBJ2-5	CASRGTGNKETQYF	TGTGCCAGCAGGGGGACAGGGAACAAAGAGACCCAGTACTTC
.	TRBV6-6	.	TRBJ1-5	CASSPGGGPNQPQHF	TGTGCCAGCAGTCCGGGGGGGGGCCCCAATCAGCCCCAGCATTTT
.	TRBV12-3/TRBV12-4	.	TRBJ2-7	CASSPREEQYF	TGTGCCAGCAGTCCCAGGGAAGAGCAGTACTTC
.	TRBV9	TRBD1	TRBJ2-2	CASSGGQGNTGELFF	TGTGCCAGCAGCGGCGGACAGGGGAACACCGGGGAGCTGTTTTTT
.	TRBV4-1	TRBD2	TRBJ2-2	CASSQGGGLASGGELFF	TGCGCCAGCAGCCAAGGCGGGGGACTAGCGTCCGGCGGGGAGCTGTTTTTT
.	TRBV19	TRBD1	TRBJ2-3	CASNPGQSTDTQYF	TGTGCCAGTAACCCGGGACAGAGCACAGATACGCAGTATTTT
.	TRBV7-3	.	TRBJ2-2	CASSELPGQSTGELFF	TGTGCCAGCAGCGAATTACCTGGACAGAGCACCGGGGAGCTGTTTTTT
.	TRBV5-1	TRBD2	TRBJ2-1	CASSGAGGGYNEQFF	TGCGCCAGCAGCGGAGCGGGGGGCGGGTACAATGAGCAGTTCTTC
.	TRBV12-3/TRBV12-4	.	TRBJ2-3	CASSLQGTDTQYF	TGTGCCAGCAGTTTGCAGGGGACAGATACGCAGTATTTT
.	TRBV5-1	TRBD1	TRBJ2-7	CASSDGQGLYEQYF	TGCGCCAGCAGCGACGGACAGGGACTCTACGAGCAGTACTTC
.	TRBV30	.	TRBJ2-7	CAWSVPYPSANYEQYF	TGTGCCTGGAGTGTACCCTATCCCAGCGCCAACTACGAGCAGTACTTC
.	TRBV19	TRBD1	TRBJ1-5	CASRIRDRNQPQHF	TGTGCCAGTAGGATCCGGGACAGAAATCAGCCCCAGCATTTT
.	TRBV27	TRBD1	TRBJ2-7	CASSRGQGGSSEQYF	TGTGCCAGCAGTAGGGGACAGGGGGGTTCGAGCGAGCAGTACTTC
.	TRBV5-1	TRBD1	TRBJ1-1	CASNLRTGKDTEAFF	TGCGCCAGCAACCTAAGGACAGGGAAGGACACTGAAGCTTTCTTT
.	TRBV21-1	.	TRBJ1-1	CASSKTREPNTEAFF	TGTGCCAGCAGCAAAACCAGGGAACCCAACACTGAAGCTTTCTTT
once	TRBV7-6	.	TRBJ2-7	CASSPQGRRHEQYF	TGTGCCAGCAGCCCACAGGGCAGAAGACACGAGCAGTACTTC
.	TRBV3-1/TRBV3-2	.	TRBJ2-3	CASSQRGAYPDTQYF	TGTGCCAGCAGCCAAAGGGGTGCCTACCCAGATACGCAGTATTTT
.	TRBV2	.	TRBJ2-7	CASMVMPGNEQYF	TGTGCCAGCATGGTAATGCCAGGGAACGAGCAGTACTTC
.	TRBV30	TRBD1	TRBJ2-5	CAWGGQGGITETQYF	TGTGCCTGGGGGGGACAGGGGGGTATTACGGAGACCCAGTACTTC
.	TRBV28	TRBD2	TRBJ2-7	CASSRSGGVVYEQYF	TGTGCCAGCAGCCGAAGCGGGGGGGTCGTCTACGAGCAGTACTTC
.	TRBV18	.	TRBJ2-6	CASSPPRGATSGANVLTF	TGTGCCAGCTCACCACCGCGGGGAGCCACGTCTGGGGCCAACGTCCTGACTTTC
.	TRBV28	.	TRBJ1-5	CASSLRFGSNQPQHF	TGTGCCAGCAGTTTGAGGTTTGGGAGCAATCAGCCCCAGCATTTT
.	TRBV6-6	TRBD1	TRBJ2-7	CASSGTEANEQYF	TGTGCCAGCAGCGGGACAGAAGCTAACGAGCAGTACTTC
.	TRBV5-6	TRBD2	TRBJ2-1	CASSLSLAGVYNEQFF	TGTGCCAGCAGCTTAAGCCTAGCGGGGGTGTACAATGAGCAGTTCTTC
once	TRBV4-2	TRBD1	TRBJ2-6	CASSQGDRGPGANVLTF	TGTGCCAGCAGCCAAGGGGACAGGGGGCCCGGGGCCAACGTCCTGACTTTC
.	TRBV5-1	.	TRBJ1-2	CASSFEANYGYTF	TGCGCCAGCAGCTTCGAGGCTAACTATGGCTACACCTTC
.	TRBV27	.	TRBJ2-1	CASSLARGGNEQFF	TGTGCCAGCAGTTTGGCGCGGGGTGGTAATGAGCAGTTCTTC
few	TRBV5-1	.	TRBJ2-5	CASSLEGRNQETQYF	TGCGCCAGCAGCTTGGAGGGGCGGAACCAAGAGACCCAGTACTTC
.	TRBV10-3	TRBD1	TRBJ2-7	CAIKMDRGSYEQYF	TGTGCCATCAAGATGGACAGGGGCTCTTACGAGCAGTACTTC
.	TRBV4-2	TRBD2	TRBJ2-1	CASSQGEREGDEQFF	TGTGCCAGCAGCCAAGGCGAGCGGGAGGGCGATGAGCAGTTCTTC
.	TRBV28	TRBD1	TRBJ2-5	CASSRTGGSETQYF	TGTGCCAGCAGCCGTACAGGGGGTTCAGAGACCCAGTACTTC
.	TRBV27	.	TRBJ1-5	CASSFGQRGSQPQHF	TGTGCCAGCAGTTTCGGACAGAGAGGGAGTCAGCCCCAGCATTTT
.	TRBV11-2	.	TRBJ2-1	CASSLDRDFGGVF	TGTGCCAGCAGCCTAGACCGGGACTTCGGAGGCGTCTTC
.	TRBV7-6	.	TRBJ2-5	CASSLAARNLGRETQYF	TGTGCCAGCAGCTTAGCGGCAAGAAACTTGGGGCGAGAGACCCAGTACTTC
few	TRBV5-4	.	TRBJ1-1	CASSPDIMNTEAFF	TGTGCCAGCAGCCCTGACATAATGAACACTGAAGCTTTCTTT
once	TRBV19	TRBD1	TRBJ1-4	CASSRGTAATNEKLFF	TGTGCCAGTAGTAGAGGGACAGCCGCAACTAATGAAAAACTGTTTTTT
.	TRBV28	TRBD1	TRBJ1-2	CASSLRTGTNYGYTF	TGTGCCAGCAGTCTAAGGACAGGGACTAACTATGGCTACACCTTC
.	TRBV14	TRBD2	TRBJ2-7	CASSQRGGVSSSYEQYF	TGTGCCAGCAGCCAGAGGGGAGGGGTAAGTTCCTCCTACGAGCAGTACTTC
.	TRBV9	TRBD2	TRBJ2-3	CASSGPLAPVTDTQYF	TGTGCCAGCAGCGGACCACTAGCGCCAGTCACAGATACGCAGTATTTT
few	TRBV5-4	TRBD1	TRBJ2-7	CASSWDRRYEQYF	TGTGCCAGCAGCTGGGACAGGCGTTACGAGCAGTACTTC
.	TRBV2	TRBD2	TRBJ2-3	CASSEIGGGAADTQYF	TGTGCCAGCAGTGAAATTGGCGGGGGGGCAGCAGATACGCAGTATTTT
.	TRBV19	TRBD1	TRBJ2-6	CASNADTTGFSGANVLTF	TGTGCCAGTAACGCCGATACGACAGGGTTCTCTGGGGCCAACGTCCTGACTTTC
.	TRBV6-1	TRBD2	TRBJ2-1	CASSEGPSGYNEQFF	TGTGCCAGCAGTGAAGGTCCTAGCGGGTACAATGAGCAGTTCTTC
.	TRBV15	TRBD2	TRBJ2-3	CATSGRLAGGTDTQYF	TGTGCCACCAGCGGCCGACTAGCGGGGGGGACAGATACGCAGTATTTT
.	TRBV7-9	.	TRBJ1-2	CASNVWSGPNNGYTF	TGTGCCAGCAATGTCTGGTCCGGTCCTAATAATGGCTACACCTTC
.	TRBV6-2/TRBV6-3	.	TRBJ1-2	CASSDRLYGYTF	TGTGCCAGCAGCGACAGGCTTTATGGCTACACCTTC
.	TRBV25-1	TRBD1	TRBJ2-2	CASRLRIDRGQGGELFF	TGTGCCAGCAGATTGCGAATCGACAGGGGGCAGGGCGGGGAGCTGTTTTTT
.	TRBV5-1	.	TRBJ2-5	CASSPDSQETQYF	TGCGCCAGCAGCCCGGACAGCCAAGAGACCCAGTACTTC
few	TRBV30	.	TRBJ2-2	CAWSVQGAPGAGELFF	TGTGCCTGGAGTGTACAAGGGGCCCCGGGGGCCGGGGAGCTGTTTTTT
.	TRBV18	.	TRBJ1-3	CASSPGQISGNTIYF	TGTGCCAGCTCACCGGGACAAATCTCTGGAAACACCATATATTTT
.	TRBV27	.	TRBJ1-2	CASSFWAGEGYTF	TGTGCCAGCAGTTTTTGGGCAGGGGAGGGCTACACCTTC
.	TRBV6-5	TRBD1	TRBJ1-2	CASSYLRTGGGYTF	TGTGCCAGCAGTTACCTCAGGACAGGGGGAGGCTACACCTTC